A single T cell receptor (beta chain) is shown here with its context. Data came from immunoSEQ multiplex PCR; TCRdb stores just in-frame clones and leaves some out. The profile shows nearly 2 million clones, 85% to 95% of them singletons. CD45RO negativity and positive selection for CCR7 defined naive CD8 cells, a population that excluded terminally differentiated effector memory CD45RA+ cells. The germline gives CDR1 SNHLY, CDR2 FYNNEI. V shed 11 bases, J shed 3 bases, and the junction held 15 bases outside the gene matches. There are 15 residues in the CDR3. The data originate from a study of shared clonotypes between healthy human individuals. In the study overall: The composition of the donors was a couple of women and a few men aged 18 to 49. Each donor had three CD4 naive, three CD4 memory, two CD8 naive and one CD8 memory plate.

The TCR comes from a young man in good health. Sequenced material: naive CD8+ T cells sorted from blood. The rearrangement links TRBV2 to TRBJ1-2; TRBD1 agrees at 7 bases. The CDR3 protein is CAGLTARQGDYGYTF. CDR3 DNA sequence: TGTGCCGGGCTTACGGCCAGGCAGGGGGACTATGGCTACACCTTC.